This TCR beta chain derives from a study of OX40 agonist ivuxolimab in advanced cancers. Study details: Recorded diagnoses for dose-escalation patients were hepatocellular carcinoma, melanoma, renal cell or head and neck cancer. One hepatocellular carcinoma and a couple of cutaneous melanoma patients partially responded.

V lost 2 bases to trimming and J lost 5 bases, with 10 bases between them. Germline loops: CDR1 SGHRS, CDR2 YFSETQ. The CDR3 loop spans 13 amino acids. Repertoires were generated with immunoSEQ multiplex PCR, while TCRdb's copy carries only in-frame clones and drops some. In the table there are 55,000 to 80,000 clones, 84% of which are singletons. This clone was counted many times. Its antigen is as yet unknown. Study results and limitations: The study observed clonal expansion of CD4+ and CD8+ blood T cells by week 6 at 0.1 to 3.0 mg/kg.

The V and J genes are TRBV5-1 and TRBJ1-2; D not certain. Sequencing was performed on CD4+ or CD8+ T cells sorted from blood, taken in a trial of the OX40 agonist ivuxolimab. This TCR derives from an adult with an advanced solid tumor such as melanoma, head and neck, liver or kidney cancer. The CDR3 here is CASSFGASYGYTF. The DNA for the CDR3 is TGCGCCAGCAGCTTCGGTGCAAGTTATGGCTACACCTTC. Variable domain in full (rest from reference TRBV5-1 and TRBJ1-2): KAGVTQTPRYLIKTRGQQVTLSCSPISGHRSVSWYQQTPGQGLQFLFEYFSETQRNKGNFPGRFSGRQFSNSRSEMNVSTLELGDSALYLCASSFGASYGYTFGSGTRLTVV.